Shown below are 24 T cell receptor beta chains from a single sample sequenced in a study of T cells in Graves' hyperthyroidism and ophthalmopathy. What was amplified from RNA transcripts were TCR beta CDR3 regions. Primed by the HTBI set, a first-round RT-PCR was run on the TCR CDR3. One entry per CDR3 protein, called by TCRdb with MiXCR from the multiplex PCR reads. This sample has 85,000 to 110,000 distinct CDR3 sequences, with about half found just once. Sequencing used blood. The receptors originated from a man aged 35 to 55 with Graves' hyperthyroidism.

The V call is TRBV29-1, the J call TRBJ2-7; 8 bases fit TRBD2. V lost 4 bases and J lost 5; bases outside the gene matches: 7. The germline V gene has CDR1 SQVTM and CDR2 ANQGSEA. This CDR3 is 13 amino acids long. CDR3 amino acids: CSVAGGPRDEQYF. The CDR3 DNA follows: TGCAGCGTTGCGGGAGGGCCACGGGACGAGCAGTACTTC.

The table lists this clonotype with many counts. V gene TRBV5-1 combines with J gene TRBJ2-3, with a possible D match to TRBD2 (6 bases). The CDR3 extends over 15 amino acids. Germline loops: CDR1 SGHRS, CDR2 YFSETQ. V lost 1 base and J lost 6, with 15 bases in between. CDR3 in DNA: TGCGCCAGCAGCTTGATGCGGGGTTCCACCGATACGCAGTATTTT. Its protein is CASSLMRGSTDTQYF.

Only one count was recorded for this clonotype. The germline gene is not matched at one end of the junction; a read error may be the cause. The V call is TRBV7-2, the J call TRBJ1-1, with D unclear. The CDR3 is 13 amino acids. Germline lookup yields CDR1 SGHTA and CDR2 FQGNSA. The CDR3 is CASSLGMNIEAFF. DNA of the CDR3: TGTGCCAGTAGCTTAGGGATGAACATTGAAGCTTTCTTT. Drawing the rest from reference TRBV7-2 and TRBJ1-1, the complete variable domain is GAGVSQSPSNKVTEKGKDVELRCDPISGHTALYWYRQSLGQGLEFLIYFQGNSAPDKSGLPSDRFSAERTGGSVSTLTIQRTQQEDSAVYLCASSLGMNIEAFFGQGTRLTVV.

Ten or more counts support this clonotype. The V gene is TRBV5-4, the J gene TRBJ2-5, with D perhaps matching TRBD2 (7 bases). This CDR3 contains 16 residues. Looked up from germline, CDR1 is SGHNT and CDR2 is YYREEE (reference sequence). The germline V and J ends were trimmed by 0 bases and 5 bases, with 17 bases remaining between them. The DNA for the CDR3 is TGTGCCAGCAGCTTGGGTCCCCGGGGGGCAGGGGAGACCCAGTACTTC. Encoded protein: CASSLGPRGAGETQYF. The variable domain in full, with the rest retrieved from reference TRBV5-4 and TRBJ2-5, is ETGVTQSPTHLIKTRGQQVTLRCSSQSGHNTVSWYQQALGQGPQFIFQYYREEENGRGNFPPRFSGLQFPNYSSELNVNALELDDSALYLCASSLGPRGAGETQYFGPGTRLLVL.

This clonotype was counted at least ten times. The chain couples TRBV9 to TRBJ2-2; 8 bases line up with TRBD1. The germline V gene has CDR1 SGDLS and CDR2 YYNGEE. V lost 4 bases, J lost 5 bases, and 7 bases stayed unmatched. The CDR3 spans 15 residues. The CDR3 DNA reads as TGTGCCAGCAGCTCATGGACAGGGAGGACCGGGGAGCTGTTTTTT. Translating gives CASSSWTGRTGELFF.

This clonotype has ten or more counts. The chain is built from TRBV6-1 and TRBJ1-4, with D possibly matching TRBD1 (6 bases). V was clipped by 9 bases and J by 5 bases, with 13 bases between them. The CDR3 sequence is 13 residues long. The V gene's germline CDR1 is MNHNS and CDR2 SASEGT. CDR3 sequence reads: CASSRTVNEKLFF. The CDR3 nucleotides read TGTGCCAGTTCCAGGACAGTAAATGAAAAACTGTTTTTT.

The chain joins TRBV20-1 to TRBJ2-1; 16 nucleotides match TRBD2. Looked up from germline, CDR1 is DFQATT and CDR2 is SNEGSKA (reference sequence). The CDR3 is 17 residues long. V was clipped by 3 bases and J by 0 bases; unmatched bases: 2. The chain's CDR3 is CSARGTSGRASYNEQFF. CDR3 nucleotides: TGCAGTGCTAGGGGGACTAGCGGGAGGGCCTCCTACAATGAGCAGTTCTTC.

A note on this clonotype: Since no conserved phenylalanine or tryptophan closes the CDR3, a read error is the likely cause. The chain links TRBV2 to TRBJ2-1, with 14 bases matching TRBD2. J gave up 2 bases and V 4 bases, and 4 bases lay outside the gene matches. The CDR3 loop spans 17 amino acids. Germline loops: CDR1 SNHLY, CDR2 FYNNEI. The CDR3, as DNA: TGTGCCAGCAGTGGTGGACTAGCGGGGGGCACCTACAATGAGCAGTTCTTA. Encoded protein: CASSGGLAGGTYNEQFL.

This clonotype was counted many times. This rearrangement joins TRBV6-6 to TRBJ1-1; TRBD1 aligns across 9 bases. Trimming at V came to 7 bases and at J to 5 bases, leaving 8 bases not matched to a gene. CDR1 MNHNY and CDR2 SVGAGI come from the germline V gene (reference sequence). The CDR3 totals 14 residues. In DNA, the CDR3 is TGTGCCAGCACCTGGGACAGGGTAGAGACTGAAGCTTTCTTT. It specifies CASTWDRVETEAFF.

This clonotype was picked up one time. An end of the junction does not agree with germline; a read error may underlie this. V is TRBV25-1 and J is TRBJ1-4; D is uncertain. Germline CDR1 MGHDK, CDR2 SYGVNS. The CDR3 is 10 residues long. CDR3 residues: CAGSSEKLFF. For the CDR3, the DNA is TGTGCCGGCAGTAGTGAAAAACTGTTTTTT.

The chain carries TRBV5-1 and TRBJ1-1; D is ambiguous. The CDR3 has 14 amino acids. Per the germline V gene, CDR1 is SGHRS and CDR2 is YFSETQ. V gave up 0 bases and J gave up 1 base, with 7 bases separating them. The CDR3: CASSLEAENTEAFF. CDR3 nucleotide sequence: TGCGCCAGCAGCTTGGAGGCAGAGAACACTGAAGCTTTCTTT.

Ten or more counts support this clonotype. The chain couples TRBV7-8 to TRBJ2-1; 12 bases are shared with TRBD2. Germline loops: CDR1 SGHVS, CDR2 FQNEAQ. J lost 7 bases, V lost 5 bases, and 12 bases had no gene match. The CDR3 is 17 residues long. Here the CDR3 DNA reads TGTGCCAGCAGCCCCCTACCACTAGCGGGGGGCGGGAATGAGCAGTTCTTC. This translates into CASSPLPLAGGGNEQFF. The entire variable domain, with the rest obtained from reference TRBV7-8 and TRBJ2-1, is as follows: GAGVSQSPRYKVAKRGQDVALRCDPISGHVSLFWYQQALGQGPEFLTYFQNEAQLDKSGLPSDRFFAERPEGSVSTLKIQRTQQEDSAVYLCASSPLPLAGGGNEQFFGPGTRLTVL.

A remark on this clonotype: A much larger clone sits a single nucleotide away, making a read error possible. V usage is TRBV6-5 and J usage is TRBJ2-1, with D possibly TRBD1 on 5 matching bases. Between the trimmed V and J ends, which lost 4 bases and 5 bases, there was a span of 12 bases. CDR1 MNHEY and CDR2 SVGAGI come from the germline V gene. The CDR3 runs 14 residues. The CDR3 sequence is CASSSYDSDNEQFF. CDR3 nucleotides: TGTGCCAGCAGTTCTTACGACAGTGACAATGAGCAGTTCTTC.

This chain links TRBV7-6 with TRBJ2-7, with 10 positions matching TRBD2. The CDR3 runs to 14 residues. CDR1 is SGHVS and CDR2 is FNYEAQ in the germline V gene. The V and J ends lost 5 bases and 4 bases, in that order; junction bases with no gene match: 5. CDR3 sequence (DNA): TGTGCCAGCAGCAAGGGACTAGCGCGGTACGAGCAGTACTTC. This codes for CASSKGLARYEQYF.

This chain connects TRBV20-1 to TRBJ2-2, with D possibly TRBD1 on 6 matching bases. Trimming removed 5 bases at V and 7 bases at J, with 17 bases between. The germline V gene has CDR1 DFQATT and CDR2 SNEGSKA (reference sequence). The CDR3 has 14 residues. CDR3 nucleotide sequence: TGCAGTGCTCCGACCTACAGGGTGGACGGGGAGCTGTTTTTT. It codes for CSAPTYRVDGELFF.

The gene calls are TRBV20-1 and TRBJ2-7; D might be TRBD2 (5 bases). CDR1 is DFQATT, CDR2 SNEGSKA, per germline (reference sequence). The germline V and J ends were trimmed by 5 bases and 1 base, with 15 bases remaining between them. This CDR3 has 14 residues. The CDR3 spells CSAGGFTPSYEQYV. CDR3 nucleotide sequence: TGCAGTGCTGGAGGCTTCACTCCATCCTACGAGCAGTACGTC.

The CDR3 bases are TGTGCCAGCAGCGCGACAATAGCGGGGGGTGAGCAGTTCTTC. This translates into CASSATIAGGEQFF. V gene TRBV7-2 combines with J gene TRBJ2-1; 10 nucleotides line up with TRBD2. Trimming cost V 5 bases and J 9 bases; bases outside gene matches: 7. Germline CDR1 and CDR2: SGHTA and FQGNSA. The CDR3 totals 14 residues.

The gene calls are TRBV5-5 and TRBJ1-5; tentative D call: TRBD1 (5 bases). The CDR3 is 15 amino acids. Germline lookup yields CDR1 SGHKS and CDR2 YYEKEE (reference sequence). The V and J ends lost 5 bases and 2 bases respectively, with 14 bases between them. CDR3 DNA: TGTGCCAGCAGGACCCAGGGTATCGGCAATCAGCCCCAGCATTTT. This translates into CASRTQGIGNQPQHF.

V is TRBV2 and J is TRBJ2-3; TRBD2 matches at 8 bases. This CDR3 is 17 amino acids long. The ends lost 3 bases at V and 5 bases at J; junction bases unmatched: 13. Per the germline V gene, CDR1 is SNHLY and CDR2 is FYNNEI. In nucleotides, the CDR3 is TGTGCCAGCAGTGATGATTGGGATAGCGGGAAGGAAGATACGCAGTATTTT. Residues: CASSDDWDSGKEDTQYF.

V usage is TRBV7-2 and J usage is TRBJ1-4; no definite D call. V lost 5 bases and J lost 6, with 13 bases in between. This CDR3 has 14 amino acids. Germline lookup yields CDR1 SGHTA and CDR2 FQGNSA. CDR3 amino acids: CASSLPTSDEKLFF. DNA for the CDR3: TGTGCCAGCAGCCTACCGACTAGCGATGAAAAACTGTTTTTT.

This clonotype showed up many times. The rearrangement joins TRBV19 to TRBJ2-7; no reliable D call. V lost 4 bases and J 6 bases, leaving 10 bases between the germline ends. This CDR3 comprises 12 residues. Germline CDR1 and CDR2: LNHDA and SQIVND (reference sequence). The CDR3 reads CASSNPAFEQYF. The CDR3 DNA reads TGTGCCAGTAGTAATCCCGCTTTCGAGCAGTACTTC. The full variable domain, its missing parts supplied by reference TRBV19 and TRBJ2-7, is DGGITQSPKYLFRKEGQNVTLSCEQNLNHDAMYWYRQDPGQGLRLIYYSQIVNDFQKGDIAEGYSVSREKKESFPLTVTSAQKNPTAFYLCASSNPAFEQYFGPGTRLTVT.

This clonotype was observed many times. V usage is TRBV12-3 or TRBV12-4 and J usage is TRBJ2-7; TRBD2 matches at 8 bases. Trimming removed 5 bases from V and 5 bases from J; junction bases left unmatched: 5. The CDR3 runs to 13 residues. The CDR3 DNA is TGTGCCAGCAGTGCGACTAGCGTCAACGAGCAGTACTTC. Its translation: CASSATSVNEQYF.

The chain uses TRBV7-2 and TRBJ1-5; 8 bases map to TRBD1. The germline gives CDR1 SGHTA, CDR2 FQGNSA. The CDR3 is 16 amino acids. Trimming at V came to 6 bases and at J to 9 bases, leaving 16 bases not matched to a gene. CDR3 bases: TGTGCCAGCAGTCTAGCGGGGGACAGGTGGCAACCGCCCCAGCATTTT. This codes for CASSLAGDRWQPPQHF.

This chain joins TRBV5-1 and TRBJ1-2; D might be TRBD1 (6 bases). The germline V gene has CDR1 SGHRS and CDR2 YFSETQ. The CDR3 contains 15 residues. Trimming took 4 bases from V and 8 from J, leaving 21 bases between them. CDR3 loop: CASSPNGQLAGGYTF. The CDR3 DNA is TGCGCCAGCAGCCCCAACGGACAGCTAGCTGGGGGCTACACCTTC.